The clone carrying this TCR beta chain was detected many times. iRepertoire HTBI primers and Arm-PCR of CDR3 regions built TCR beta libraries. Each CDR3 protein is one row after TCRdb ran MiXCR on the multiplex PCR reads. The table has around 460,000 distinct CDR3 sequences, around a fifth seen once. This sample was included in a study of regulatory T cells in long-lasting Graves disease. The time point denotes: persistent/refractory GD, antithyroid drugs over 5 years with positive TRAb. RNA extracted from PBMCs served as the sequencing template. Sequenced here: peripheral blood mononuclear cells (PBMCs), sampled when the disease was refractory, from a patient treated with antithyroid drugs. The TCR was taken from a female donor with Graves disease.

CDR3 in DNA: TGTGCCAGCAGTTACGCGCAGGGTACGATGTACACTGAAGCTTTCTTT. It is translated as CASSYAQGTMYTEAFF. The chain uses TRBV6-2 or TRBV6-3 and TRBJ1-1, with D possibly TRBD1 on 5 matching bases. Germline CDR1 is MNHEY and CDR2 is SVGEGT. The CDR3 has 16 amino acids. V lost 2 bases and J lost 3, with 16 bases in between.